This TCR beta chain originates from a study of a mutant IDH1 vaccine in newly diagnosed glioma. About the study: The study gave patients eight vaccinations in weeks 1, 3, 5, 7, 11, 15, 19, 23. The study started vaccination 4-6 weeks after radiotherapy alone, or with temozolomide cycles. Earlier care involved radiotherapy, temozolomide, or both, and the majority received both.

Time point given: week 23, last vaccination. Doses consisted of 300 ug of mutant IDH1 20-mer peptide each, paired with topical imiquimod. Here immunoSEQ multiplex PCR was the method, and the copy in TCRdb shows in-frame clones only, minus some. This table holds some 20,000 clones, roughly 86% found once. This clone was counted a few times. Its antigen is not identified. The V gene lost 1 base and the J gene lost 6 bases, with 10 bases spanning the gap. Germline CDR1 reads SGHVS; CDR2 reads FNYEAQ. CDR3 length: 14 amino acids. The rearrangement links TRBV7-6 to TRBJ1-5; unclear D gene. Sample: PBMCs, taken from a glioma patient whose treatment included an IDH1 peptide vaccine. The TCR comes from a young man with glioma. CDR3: CASSLGHRGQPQHF. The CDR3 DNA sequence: TGTGCCAGCAGCTTAGGTCACCGGGGTCAGCCCCAGCATTTT.